Detailed here is one T cell receptor beta chain. Its antigen is currently unknown. Per germline, CDR1 LGHDT and CDR2 YNNKEL (reference sequence). The CDR3 totals 13 residues. V dropped 7 bases and J dropped 4 bases, with 13 bases sitting between them. Peripheral blood, roughly 9.3 milliliters per donor, was collected. Using a J-beta primer mix together with a sample-barcoded 5' primer, a second PCR was run for about 6 to 11 cycles. TCRdb reprocessed the 5' RACE reads via MiXCR and lists one record per CDR3 protein. This sample has about 1 million distinct CDR3 sequences, with roughly 45% found just once. This sample stems from a study of blood T cells in healthy people across ages. The study, taken as a whole, reports: Roughly linearly, TCR beta diversity per million T cells fell as age increased. Both higher diversity and more naive CD4+ cells marked long-lived donors when set against aged donors.

This clonotype was sampled from a woman in her sixties in good health. The rearrangement links TRBV3-1 to TRBJ2-5; no clear D gene. Sequences were obtained from blood. CDR3 bases: TGTGCCAGCACTTTTGGAAGCGTAGAGACCCAGTACTTC. The encoded protein is CASTFGSVETQYF.